The 14 T cell receptor beta chains presented below share a single source sample, sequenced in a study of CD8 T cells in ankylosing spondylitis. MiXCR, applied by TCRdb to the 5' RACE reads, yields one record per CDR3 protein. The sample carries about 220,000 distinct CDR3 sequences, under 12% recorded once. Input material: blood, either unsorted or a sorted T cell fraction (not recorded which). These receptors all stem from a male donor with ankylosing spondylitis or in good health (not recorded which).

This clonotype was detected ten times or more. The genes are TRBV5-1 and TRBJ2-1; 8 positions agree with TRBD1. This CDR3 is built from 18 residues. From germline, CDR1 is SGHRS and CDR2 YFSETQ. The V gene end was trimmed by 4 bases and the J gene end by 9 bases; junction bases not matched to a gene: 21. The CDR3 nucleotides read TGCGCCAGCAGCCCAACGGGGCAGGGGGCGAGTAAAGCTGCTGAGCAGTTCTTC. It translates to CASSPTGQGASKAAEQFF.

This clonotype was picked up many times. The gene calls are TRBV24-1 and TRBJ2-5; D is unclear. Trimming stripped 1 base from V and 4 bases from J, with 9 bases between. CDR1 is KGHDR, CDR2 SFDVKD, per germline. There are 14 residues in the CDR3. The CDR3 reads CATSDLKSVETQYF. The CDR3 region has the DNA TGTGCCACCAGTGATTTAAAGAGCGTAGAGACCCAGTACTTC.

With regard to this clonotype: Since a much larger clone is just one base distant, this may be a read error. The chain carries TRBV5-1 and TRBJ1-2, with D perhaps TRBD1 (6 bases). The length of the CDR3 is 13 residues. In germline, CDR1 is SGHRS, CDR2 YFSETQ. DNA for the CDR3: TGCGCCCGCAGCGGGCAGGGGAACTATGGCTACACCTTC. It yields the protein CARSGQGNYGYTF.

This clonotype came up many times. The chain combines TRBV12-3 or TRBV12-4 with TRBJ2-4, with D possibly being TRBD2 (5 bases). This CDR3 has 14 residues. V was shortened by 5 bases and J by 4 bases, with 12 bases between the two germline ends. CDR3 loop: CASSQDRDKNIQYF. The CDR3 bases are TGTGCCAGCAGTCAGGACCGGGATAAAAACATTCAGTACTTC.

This clonotype turned up a few times. The chain uses TRBV2 and TRBJ2-3; TRBD2 might be the D (6 bases). This CDR3 has 16 residues. The V end was cut by 5 bases, the J end by 1 base, with 16 bases between. Germline V lookup: CDR1 SNHLY, CDR2 FYNNEI. As DNA, the CDR3 is TGTGCCAGCAGTACCCTCACAGCGGGCGGCACAGATACGCAGTATTTT. Amino acids: CASSTLTAGGTDTQYF.

This clonotype has only a few counts. The V call is TRBV3-1, the J call TRBJ2-5; D possibly corresponds to TRBD2 (6 bases). Germline-derived CDR1 and CDR2 are LGHDT and YNNKEL (reference sequence). The CDR3 length is 16 residues. The V end was cut by 1 base, the J end by 5 bases, with 17 bases between. CDR3 DNA: TGTGCCAGCAGCCAAGTAACCCCCCAAGGGAGGGAGACCCAGTACTTC. It encodes CASSQVTPQGRETQYF.

The table lists this clonotype with a few counts. The rearrangement uses TRBV21-1 and TRBJ2-4; TRBD1 is the table's D call and was not checked against the DNA. TRBV21-1 is tagged as a pseudogene. The CDR3 length is 16 residues. This chain's CDR3 is CASSKGTGMAKNIQYF. DNA for the CDR3: TGTGCCAGCAGCAAAGGAACAGGGATGGCCAAAAACATTCAGTACTTC.

This clonotype was detected ten times or more. The J gene is TRBJ1-1, the V gene TRBV4-2; unclear D gene. The CDR3 has 13 amino acids. Per the germline V gene, CDR1 is LGHNA and CDR2 is YNFKEQ. Trimming removed 4 bases at V and 3 bases at J, with 9 bases between. CDR3 region: CASSPGWDTEAFF. The CDR3 DNA follows: TGTGCCAGCAGCCCCGGGTGGGACACTGAAGCTTTCTTT.

In its sample, this clonotype was seen many times. This chain connects TRBV7-2 to TRBJ2-1, with 7 nucleotides matching TRBD2. V trimming: 4 bases; J trimming: 2 bases; junction bases outside the gene matches: 5. CDR1 is SGHTA, CDR2 FQGNSA, per germline. CDR3 length: 15 amino acids. CDR3 coding DNA: TGTGCCAGCAGCTCTCTAGCGGTAACCTACAATGAGCAGTTCTTC. Its translation: CASSSLAVTYNEQFF.

This clonotype appeared many times. The J gene is TRBJ1-1, the V gene TRBV4-2, with TRBD1 matching 10 bases. This CDR3 is 16 amino acids long. Germline CDR1 LGHNA, CDR2 YNFKEQ. J lost 4 bases, V lost 1 base, and 6 bases had no gene match. The CDR3 protein is CASSQGTGGGSTEAFF. CDR3 sequence (DNA): TGTGCCAGCAGCCAAGGGACAGGGGGTGGGAGCACTGAAGCTTTCTTT.

In its sample, this clonotype was seen many times. The chain couples TRBV12-3 or TRBV12-4 to TRBJ2-5; a weak D match, TRBD1 (5 bases). The V gene lost 2 bases and the J gene lost 5 bases, with 15 bases spanning the gap. The CDR3 has 15 amino acids. The CDR3 DNA reads as TGTGCCAGCAGTTTATTCGACAGCCTTAGGGAGACCCAGTACTTC. This translates into CASSLFDSLRETQYF.

The chain employs TRBV12-3 or TRBV12-4 and TRBJ2-7, with 7 bases aligning to TRBD1. The CDR3 loop spans 12 amino acids. V was pared by 10 bases and J by 6 bases, with 9 bases of the junction left unmatched. The chain's CDR3 is CATQGVVSEQYF. The DNA of the CDR3 is TGTGCCACCCAGGGGGTGGTTTCCGAGCAGTACTTC.

This clonotype was detected ten times or more. The chain combines TRBV5-6 with TRBJ2-1; 9 bases are a match to TRBD1. There are 16 residues in the CDR3. Trimming cost V 3 bases and J 2 bases; bases outside gene matches: 6. Germline CDR1 reads SGHDT; CDR2 reads YYEEEE. CDR3 DNA: TGTGCCAGCAGCTCGGGACAGGGAAGCCCCTACAATGAGCAGTTCTTC. This sequence encodes CASSSGQGSPYNEQFF. The full variable domain, rest sourced from reference TRBV5-6 and TRBJ2-1, is DAGVTQSPTHLIKTRGQQVTLRCSPKSGHDTVSWYQQALGQGPQFIFQYYEEEERQRGNFPDRFSGHQFPNYSSELNVNALLLGDSALYLCASSSGQGSPYNEQFFGPGTRLTVL.

This clonotype was seen many times. The chain employs TRBV20-1 and TRBJ1-4; D is unclear. This CDR3 comprises 12 residues. Trimming took 6 bases from V and 4 from J, leaving 9 bases between them. CDR1 and CDR2 (germline): DFQATT, SNEGSKA (reference sequence). The DNA for the CDR3 is TGCAGTGCCGGACCGGGTAATGAAAAACTGTTTTTT. This sequence encodes CSAGPGNEKLFF.